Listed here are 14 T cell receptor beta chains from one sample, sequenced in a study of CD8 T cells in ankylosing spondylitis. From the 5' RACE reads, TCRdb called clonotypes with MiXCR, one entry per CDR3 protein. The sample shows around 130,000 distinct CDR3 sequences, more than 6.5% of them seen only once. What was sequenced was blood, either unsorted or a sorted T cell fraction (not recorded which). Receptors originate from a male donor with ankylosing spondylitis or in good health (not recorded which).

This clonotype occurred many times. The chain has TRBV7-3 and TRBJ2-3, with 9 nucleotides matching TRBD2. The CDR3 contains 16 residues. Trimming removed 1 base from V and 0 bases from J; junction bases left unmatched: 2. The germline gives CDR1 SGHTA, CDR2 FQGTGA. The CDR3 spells CASSLMLAGSTDTQYF. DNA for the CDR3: TGTGCCAGCAGCTTAATGCTAGCGGGGAGCACAGATACGCAGTATTTT.

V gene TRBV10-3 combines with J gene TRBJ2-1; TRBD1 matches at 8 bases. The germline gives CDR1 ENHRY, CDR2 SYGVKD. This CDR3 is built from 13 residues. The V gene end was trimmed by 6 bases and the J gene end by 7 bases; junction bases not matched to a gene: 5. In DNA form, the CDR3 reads TGTGCCATCAGACAGGGGGTTGGTAATGAGCAGTTCTTC. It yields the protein CAIRQGVGNEQFF.

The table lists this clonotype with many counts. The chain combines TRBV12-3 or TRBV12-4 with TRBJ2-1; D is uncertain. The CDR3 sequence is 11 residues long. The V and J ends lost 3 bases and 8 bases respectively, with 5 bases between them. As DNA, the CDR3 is TGTGCCAGCAGTTTTGTAGATGAGCAGTTCTTC. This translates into CASSFVDEQFF.

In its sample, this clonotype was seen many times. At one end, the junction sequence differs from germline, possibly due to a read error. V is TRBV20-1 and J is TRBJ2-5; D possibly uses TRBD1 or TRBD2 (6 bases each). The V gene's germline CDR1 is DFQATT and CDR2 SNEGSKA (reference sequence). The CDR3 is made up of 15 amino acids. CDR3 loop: CSARDPVGGQGTQYF. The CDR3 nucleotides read TGCAGTGCTAGAGATCCAGTAGGGGGGCAAGGGACCCAGTACTTC.

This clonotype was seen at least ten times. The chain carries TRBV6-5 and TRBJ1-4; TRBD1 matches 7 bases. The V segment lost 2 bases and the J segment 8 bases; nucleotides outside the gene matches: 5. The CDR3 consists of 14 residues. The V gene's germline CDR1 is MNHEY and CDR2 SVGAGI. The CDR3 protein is CASSYDREIEKLFF. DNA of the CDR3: TGTGCCAGCAGTTACGACAGGGAGATAGAAAAACTGTTTTTT.

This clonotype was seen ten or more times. The CDR3 bases are TGCGCCAGCAGCTTGGACTTAGGCAGCAACTATGGCTACACCTTC. Protein product: CASSLDLGSNYGYTF. The J gene is TRBJ1-2, the V gene TRBV5-1, with D unresolved. Per germline, CDR1 SGHRS and CDR2 YFSETQ. Trimming took 0 bases from V and 2 from J, leaving 11 bases between them. This CDR3 comprises 15 residues.

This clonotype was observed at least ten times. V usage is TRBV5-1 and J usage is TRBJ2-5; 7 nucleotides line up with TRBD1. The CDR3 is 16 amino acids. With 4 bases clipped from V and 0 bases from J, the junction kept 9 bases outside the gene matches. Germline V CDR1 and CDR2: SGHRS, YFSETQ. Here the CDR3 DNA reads TGCGCCAGCAGCGGGATACAGGGGAACTACCAAGAGACCCAGTACTTC. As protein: CASSGIQGNYQETQYF.

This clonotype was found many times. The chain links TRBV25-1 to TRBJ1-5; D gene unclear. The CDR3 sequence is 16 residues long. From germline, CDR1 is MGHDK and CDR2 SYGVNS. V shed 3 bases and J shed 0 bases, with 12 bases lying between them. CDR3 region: CASSDPNSYSNQPQHF. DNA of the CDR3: TGTGCCAGCAGTGACCCGAATTCGTATAGCAATCAGCCCCAGCATTTT.

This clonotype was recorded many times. The CDR3 spells CASSLGTNNEQFF. In DNA form, the CDR3 reads TGTGCCAGCAGCCTTGGGACCAACAATGAGCAGTTCTTC. The J gene is TRBJ2-1, the V gene TRBV5-6; either TRBD1 or TRBD2 may supply D (5 bases each). Trimming left V 4 bases short and J 5 bases short, with 10 bases between. The CDR3 spans 13 residues. Per germline, CDR1 SGHDT and CDR2 YYEEEE.

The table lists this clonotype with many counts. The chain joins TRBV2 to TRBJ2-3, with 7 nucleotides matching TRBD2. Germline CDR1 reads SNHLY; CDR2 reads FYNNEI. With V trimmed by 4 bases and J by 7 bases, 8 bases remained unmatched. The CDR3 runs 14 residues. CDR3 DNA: TGTGCCAGCAGTGTATATACGACTAGCAATACGCAGTATTTT. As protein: CASSVYTTSNTQYF.

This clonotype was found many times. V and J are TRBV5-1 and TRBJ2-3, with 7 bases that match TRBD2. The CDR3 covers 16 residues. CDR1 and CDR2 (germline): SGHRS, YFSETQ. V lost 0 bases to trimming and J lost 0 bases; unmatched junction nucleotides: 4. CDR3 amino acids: CASSLVPGGSTDTQYF. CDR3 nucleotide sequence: TGCGCCAGCAGCTTGGTCCCGGGGGGAAGCACAGATACGCAGTATTTT.

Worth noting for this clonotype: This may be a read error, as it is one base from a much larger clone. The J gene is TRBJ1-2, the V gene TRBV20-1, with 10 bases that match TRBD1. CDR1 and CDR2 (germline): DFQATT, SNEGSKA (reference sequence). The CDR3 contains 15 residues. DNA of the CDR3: TGCAATGCCCTGAGCCATCCCGGGACAGGGGACAAGAACACCTTC. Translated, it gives CNALSHPGTGDKNTF.

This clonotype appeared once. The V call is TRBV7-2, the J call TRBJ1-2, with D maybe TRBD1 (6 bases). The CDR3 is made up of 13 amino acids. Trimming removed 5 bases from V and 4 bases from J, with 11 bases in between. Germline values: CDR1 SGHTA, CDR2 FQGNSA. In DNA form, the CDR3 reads TGTGCCAGCAGCGCAAACAGGGTCTATGGCTACACCTTC. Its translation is CASSANRVYGYTF.

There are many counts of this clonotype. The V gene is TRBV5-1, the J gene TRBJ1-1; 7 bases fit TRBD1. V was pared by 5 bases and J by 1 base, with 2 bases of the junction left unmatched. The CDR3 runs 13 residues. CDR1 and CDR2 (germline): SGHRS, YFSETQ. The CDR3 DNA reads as TGCGCCAGCAGTAAGGGGGCGAACACTGAAGCTTTCTTT. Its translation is CASSKGANTEAFF.